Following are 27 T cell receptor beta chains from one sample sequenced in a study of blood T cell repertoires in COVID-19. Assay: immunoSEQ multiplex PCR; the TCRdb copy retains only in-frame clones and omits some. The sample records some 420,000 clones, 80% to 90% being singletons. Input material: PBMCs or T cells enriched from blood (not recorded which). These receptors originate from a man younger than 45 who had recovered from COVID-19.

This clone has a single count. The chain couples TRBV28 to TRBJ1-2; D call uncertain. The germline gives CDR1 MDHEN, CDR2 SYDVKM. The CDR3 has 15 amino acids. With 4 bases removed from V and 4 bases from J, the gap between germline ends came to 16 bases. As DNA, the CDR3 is TGTGCCAGCAGTTCTAGCGGGAGGCTCGGCTATGGCTACACCTTC. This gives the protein CASSSSGRLGYGYTF.

CDR3 DNA sequence: TGTGCCAGCAGTTTATCTTTCCGGGATCGTTCCTACAATGAGCAGTTCTTC. Its protein product is CASSLSFRDRSYNEQFF. The V gene is TRBV27, the J gene TRBJ2-1, with D possibly TRBD2 on 5 matching bases. This CDR3 is built from 17 residues. The V and J ends lost 0 bases and 1 base respectively, with 13 bases between them. Germline CDR1 is MNHEY and CDR2 is SMNVEV (reference sequence).

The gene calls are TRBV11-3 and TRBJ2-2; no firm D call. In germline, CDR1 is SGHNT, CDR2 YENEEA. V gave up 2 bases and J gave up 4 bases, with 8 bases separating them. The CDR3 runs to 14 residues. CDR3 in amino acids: CASSLNQATGELFF. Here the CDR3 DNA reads TGTGCCAGCAGCTTAAACCAGGCCACCGGGGAGCTGTTTTTT.

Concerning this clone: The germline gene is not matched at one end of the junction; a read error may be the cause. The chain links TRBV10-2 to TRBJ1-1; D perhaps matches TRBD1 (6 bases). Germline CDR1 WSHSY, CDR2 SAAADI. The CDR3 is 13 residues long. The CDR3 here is CASSEWGQEKGNW. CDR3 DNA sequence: TGCGCCAGCAGTGAGTGGGGGCAAGAAAAGGGGAATTGG.

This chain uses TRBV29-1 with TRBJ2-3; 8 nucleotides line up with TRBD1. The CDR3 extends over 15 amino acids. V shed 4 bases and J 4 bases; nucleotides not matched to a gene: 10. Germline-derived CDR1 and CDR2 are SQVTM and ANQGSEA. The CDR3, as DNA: TGCAGCGTTGTTTTAGACAGGGGTCGCTCAGATACGCAGTATTTT. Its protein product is CSVVLDRGRSDTQYF.

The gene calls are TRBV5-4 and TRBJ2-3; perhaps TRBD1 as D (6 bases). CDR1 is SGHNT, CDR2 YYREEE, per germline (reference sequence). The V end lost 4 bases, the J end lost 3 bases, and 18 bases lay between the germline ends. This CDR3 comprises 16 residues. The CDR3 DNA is TGTGCCAGCAGCGGGGGACACCAGGGAATTACAGATACGCAGTATTTT. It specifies CASSGGHQGITDTQYF.

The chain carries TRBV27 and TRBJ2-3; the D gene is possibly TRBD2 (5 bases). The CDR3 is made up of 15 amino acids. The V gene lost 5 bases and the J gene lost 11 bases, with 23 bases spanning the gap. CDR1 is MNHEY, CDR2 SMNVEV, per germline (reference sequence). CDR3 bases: TGTGCCAGCAGTCTCGACGCGGCGGGCCTAAGGGTGCAGTATTTT. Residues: CASSLDAAGLRVQYF.

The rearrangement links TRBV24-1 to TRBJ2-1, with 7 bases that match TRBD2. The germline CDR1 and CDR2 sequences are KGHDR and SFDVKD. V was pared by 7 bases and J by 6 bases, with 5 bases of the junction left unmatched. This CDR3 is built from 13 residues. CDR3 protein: CATSGGRVNEQFF. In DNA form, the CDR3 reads TGTGCCACCAGCGGCGGGAGAGTCAATGAGCAGTTCTTC.

CDR3 protein: CASTPAPERLAGGNTGELFF. The CDR3 nucleotides read TGTGCCAGCACTCCGGCCCCGGAACGACTAGCGGGAGGTAACACCGGGGAGCTGTTTTTT. The rearrangement links TRBV5-5 to TRBJ2-2, with TRBD2 matching over 13 bases. The trim removed 6 bases at V and 2 bases at J, leaving 16 bases unmatched. This CDR3 is 20 amino acids long. Germline assignment: CDR1 SGHKS and CDR2 YYEKEE (reference sequence).

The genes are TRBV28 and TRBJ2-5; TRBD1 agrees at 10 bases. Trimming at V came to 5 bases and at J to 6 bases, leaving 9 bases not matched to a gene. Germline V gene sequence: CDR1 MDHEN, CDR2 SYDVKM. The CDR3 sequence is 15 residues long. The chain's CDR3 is CASSRWTGGDKTQYF. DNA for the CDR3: TGTGCCAGCAGTCGATGGACAGGGGGGGATAAGACCCAGTACTTC.

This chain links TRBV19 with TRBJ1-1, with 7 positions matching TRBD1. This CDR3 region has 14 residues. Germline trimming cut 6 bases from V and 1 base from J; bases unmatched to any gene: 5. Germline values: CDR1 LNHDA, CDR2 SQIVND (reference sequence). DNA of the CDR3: TGTGCCAGTAGCCAATGGGACAGGAACACTGAAGCTTTCTTT. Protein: CASSQWDRNTEAFF. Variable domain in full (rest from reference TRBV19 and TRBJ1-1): DGGITQSPKYLFRKEGQNVTLSCEQNLNHDAMYWYRQDPGQGLRLIYYSQIVNDFQKGDIAEGYSVSREKKESFPLTVTSAQKNPTAFYLCASSQWDRNTEAFFGQGTRLTVV.

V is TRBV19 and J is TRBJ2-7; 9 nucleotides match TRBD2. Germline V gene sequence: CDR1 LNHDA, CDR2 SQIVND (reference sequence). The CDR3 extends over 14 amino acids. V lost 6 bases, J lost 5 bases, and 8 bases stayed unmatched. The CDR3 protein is CASRVSGSSNEQYF. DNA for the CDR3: TGTGCCAGTAGAGTTAGCGGGAGCTCAAACGAGCAGTACTTC.

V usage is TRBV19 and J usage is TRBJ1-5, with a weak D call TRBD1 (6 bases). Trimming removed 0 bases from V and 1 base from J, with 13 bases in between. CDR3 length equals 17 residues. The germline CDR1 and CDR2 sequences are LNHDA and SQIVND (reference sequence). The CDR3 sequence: CASSIDTGRRSNQPQHF. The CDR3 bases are TGTGCCAGTAGTATAGACACAGGGAGACGGAGCAATCAGCCCCAGCATTTT. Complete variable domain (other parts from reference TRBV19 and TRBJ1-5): DGGITQSPKYLFRKEGQNVTLSCEQNLNHDAMYWYRQDPGQGLRLIYYSQIVNDFQKGDIAEGYSVSREKKESFPLTVTSAQKNPTAFYLCASSIDTGRRSNQPQHFGDGTRLSIL.

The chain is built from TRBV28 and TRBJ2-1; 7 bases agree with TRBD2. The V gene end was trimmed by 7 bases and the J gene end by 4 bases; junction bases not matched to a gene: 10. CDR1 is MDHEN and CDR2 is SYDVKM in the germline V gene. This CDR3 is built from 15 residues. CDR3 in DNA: TGTGCCAGCACCGGACTAGGGGCTCAATACAATGAGCAGTTCTTC. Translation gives CASTGLGAQYNEQFF.

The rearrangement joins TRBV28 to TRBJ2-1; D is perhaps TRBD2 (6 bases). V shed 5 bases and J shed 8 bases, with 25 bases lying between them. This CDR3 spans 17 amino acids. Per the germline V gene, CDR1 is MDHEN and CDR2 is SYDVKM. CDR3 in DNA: TGTGCCAGCAGTCTCGAAGGGCTGGCGGGGCGGCAGGATGAGCAGTTCTTC. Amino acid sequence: CASSLEGLAGRQDEQFF.

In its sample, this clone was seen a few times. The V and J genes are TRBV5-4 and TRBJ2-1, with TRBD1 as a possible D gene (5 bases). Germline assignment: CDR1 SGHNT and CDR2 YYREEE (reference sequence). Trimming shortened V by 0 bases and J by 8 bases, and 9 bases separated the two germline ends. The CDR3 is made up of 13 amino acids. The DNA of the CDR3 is TGTGCCAGCAGCTTGGTAGGGGCCGATGAGCAGTTCTTC. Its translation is CASSLVGADEQFF.

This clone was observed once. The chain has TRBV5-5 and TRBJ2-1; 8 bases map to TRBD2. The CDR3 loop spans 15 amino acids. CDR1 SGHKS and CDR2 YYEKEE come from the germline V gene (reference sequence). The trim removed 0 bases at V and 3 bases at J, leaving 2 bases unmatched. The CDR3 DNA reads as TGTGCCAGCAGCTTGGTGGGGACTAGCTACAATGAGCAGTTCTTC. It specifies CASSLVGTSYNEQFF.

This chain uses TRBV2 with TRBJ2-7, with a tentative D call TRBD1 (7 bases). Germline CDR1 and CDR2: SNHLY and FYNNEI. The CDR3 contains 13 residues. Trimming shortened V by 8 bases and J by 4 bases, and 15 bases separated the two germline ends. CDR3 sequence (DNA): TGTGCCAGCCTTCCAGGGGGGCGGTACGAGCAGTACTTC. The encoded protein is CASLPGGRYEQYF.

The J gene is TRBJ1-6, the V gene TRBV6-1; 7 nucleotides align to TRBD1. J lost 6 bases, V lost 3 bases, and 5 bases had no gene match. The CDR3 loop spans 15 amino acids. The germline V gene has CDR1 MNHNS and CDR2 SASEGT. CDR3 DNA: TGTGCCAGCAGTGACGGGCAGGGGGTTAATTCACCCCTCCACTTT. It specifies CASSDGQGVNSPLHF.

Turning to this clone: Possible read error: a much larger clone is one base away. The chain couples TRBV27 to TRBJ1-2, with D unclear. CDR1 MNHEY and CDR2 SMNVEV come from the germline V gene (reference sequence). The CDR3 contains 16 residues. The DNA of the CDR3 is TGTGTCAGCAGTCCTCTCAAGCTCTTCGCTAACTATGGCTACACCTTC. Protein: CVSSPLKLFANYGYTF.

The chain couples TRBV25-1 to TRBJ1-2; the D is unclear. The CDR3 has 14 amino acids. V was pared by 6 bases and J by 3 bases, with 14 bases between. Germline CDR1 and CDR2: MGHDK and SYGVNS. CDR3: CASRSETSDYGYTF. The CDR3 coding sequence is TGTGCCAGCAGGTCCGAGACTTCGGACTATGGCTACACCTTC.

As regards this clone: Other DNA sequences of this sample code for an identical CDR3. The chain's CDR3 is CASSQERSSYEQYF. CDR3 in DNA: TGTGCCAGCAGCCAAGAAAGGAGCTCCTACGAGCAGTACTTC. The J gene is TRBJ2-7, the V gene TRBV4-2; unclear D gene. The germline V and J ends were trimmed by 0 bases and 0 bases, with 6 bases remaining between them. The germline V gene encodes CDR1 LGHNA and CDR2 YNFKEQ. This CDR3 spans 14 amino acids.

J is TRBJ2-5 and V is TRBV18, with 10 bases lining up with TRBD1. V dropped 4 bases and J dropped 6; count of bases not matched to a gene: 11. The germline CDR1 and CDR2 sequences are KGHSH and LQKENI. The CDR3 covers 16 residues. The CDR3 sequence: CASSRARDRGSQTQYF. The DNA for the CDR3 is TGTGCCAGCTCACGAGCCCGGGACAGGGGATCTCAGACCCAGTACTTC.

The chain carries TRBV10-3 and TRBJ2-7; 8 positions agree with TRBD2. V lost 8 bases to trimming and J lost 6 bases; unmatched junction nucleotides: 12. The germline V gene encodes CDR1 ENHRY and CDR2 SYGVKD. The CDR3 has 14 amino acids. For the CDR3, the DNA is TGTGCCATCCGAACCAGCGGGAGTTCGGGCGAGCAGTACTTC. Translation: CAIRTSGSSGEQYF.

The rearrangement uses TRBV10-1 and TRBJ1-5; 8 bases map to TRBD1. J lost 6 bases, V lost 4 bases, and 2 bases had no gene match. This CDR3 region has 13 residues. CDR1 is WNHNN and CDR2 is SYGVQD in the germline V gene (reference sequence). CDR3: CASSGTGSQPQHF. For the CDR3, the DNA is TGCGCCAGCAGTGGGACAGGGAGTCAGCCCCAGCATTTT.

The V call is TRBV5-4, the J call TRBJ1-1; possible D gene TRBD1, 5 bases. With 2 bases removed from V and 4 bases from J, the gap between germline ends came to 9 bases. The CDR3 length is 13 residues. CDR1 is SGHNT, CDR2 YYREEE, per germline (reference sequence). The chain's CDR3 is CASSFYGGTEAFF. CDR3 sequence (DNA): TGTGCCAGCAGCTTTTACGGGGGCACTGAAGCTTTCTTT. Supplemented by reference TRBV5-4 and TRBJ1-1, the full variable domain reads ETGVTQSPTHLIKTRGQQVTLRCSSQSGHNTVSWYQQALGQGPQFIFQYYREEENGRGNFPPRFSGLQFPNYSSELNVNALELDDSALYLCASSFYGGTEAFFGQGTRLTVV.

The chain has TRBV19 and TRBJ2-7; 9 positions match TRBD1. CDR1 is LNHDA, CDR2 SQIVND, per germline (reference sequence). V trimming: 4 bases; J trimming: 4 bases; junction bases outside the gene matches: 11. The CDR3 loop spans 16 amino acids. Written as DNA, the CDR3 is TGTGCCAGTAGTACCGGACAGGGGCTCTGGGGGTACGAGCAGTACTTC. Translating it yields CASSTGQGLWGYEQYF.